In its sample, the clone carrying this T cell receptor beta chain ranks as medium-sized. Its antigen is as yet unknown. With two-round multiplex PCR, TCR beta CDR3 sequences were amplified from genomic DNA. The use of primers specific to each TRBV and TRBJ gene characterized first-round PCR. TCRdb passed the multiplex PCR reads through MiXCR, listing each CDR3 protein once. The table shows under 13,000 distinct CDR3 sequences, with roughly 50% occurring only once. The sample belongs to a study of prognosis after radiotherapy for stage I lung cancer. Study-wide background: Enrolled patients (around 13 men, several women) had a median age of 74.5 years and an age range of about 50 to 85 years. Study conclusions and caveats: Reports indicated that TRBV and TRBJ gene usage differed between patients with and without metastases, including differences in about nine V and a couple of J genes after SBRT. After stereotactic body radiation therapy, patients with later distant metastases showed lower Shannon entropy.

Patients were uniformly node-negative by CT and PET/CT and had received no prior chemotherapy or radiotherapy, with no other malignancies. CDR3 length: 15 residues. Deletions cut 0 bases from V and 11 bases from J, with 14 bases between. Germline CDR1 and CDR2: SGHDN and FVKESK. The receptor was derived from a donor of 50 years or more with non-small cell lung cancer. This material consisted of PBMCs, taken before or after stereotactic body radiation therapy (not recorded which). The chain is built from TRBV14 and TRBJ1-6; D ambiguous. This CDR3 reads CASSQDRSSWTPLHF. The CDR3 bases are TGTGCCAGCAGCCAAGATAGGAGTTCGTGGACACCCCTCCACTTT.